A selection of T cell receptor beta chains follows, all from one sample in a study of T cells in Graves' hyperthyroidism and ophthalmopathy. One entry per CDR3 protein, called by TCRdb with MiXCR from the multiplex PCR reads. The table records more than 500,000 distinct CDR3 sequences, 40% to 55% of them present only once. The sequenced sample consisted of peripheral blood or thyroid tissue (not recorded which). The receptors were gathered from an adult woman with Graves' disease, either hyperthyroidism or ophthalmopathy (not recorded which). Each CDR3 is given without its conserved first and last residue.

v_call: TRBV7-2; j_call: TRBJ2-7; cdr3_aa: ASTYDRGEFYEQY
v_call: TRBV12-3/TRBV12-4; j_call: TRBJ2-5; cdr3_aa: ASSTRDIGGLETQY
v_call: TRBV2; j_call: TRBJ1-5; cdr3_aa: ASSEQGARMDQPQH
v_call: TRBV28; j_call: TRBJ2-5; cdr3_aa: ASSTPTSGRETQY
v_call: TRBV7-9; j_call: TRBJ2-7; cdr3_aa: ASSPDRLSYEQY
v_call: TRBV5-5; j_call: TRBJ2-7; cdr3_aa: ASSSQGRPTYEQY
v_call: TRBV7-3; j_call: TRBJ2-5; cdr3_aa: ASSQGQGETQY
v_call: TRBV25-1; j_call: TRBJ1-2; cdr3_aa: ASLTRNGYT
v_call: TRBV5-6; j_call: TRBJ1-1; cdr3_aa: ASSLLVMNTEAF
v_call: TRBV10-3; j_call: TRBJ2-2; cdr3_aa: AIRGQGEANTGELF
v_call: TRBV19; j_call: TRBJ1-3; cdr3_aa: ASTHRGAAGNTIY
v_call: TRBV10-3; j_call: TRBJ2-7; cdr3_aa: ATSHGDEQY
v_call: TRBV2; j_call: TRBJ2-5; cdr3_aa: ASSEFHSPRETQY
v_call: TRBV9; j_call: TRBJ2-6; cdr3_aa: ASSGKGSNVLT
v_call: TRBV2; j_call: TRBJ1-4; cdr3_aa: ASSLGEIREKLF
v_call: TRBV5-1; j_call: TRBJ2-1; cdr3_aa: ASSARSGGGF
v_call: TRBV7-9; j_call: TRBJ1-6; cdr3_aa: ASSSRTGGSPLH
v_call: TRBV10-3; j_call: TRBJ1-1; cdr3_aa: AISAFRWGMNTEAF
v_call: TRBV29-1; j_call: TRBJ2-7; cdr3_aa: SVAGSGSAYSYEQY
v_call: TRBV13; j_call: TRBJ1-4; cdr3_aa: ASSLGTGEGKLF
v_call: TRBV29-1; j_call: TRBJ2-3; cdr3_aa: SVNLRRSDTQY
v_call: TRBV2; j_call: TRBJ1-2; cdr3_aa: ASSAQALYGYT
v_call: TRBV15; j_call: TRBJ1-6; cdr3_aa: ATSRGGGFSPLH
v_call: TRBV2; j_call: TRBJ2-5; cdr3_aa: ASSEGQTETQY
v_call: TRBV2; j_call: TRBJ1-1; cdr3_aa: ASSEWGEAF
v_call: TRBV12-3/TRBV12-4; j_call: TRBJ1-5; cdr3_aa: ASRRDRGGQPQH
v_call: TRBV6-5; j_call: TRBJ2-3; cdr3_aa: ASSLLPGLGATDTQY
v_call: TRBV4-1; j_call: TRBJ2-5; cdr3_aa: ASSQVPGEFGTQY
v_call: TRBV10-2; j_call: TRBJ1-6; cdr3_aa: ASNKGLVESPLH
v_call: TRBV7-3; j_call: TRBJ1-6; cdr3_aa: ASSRRVAVGVDSPLH
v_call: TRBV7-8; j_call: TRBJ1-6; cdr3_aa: ATSTTIGSPLH
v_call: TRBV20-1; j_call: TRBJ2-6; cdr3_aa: SAITGTNTEA
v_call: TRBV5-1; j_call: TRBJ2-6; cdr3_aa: ASSRGTGGVRANVLT
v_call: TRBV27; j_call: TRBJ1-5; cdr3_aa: ASSSTGLGQPQH
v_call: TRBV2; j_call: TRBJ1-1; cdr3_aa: ARKSNTEAF
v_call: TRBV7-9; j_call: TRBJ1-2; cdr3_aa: ASSFRQDGVTSGYT
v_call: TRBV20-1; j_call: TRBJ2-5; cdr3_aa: SARPAGEVGTQY
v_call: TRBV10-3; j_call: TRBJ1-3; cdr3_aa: AIDRGPNTIY
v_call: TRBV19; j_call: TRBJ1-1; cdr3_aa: ARNTEAF
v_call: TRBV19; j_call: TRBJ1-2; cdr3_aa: AGSMGRTVYGYT
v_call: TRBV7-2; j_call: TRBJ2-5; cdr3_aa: ASSLGGRPWETQY
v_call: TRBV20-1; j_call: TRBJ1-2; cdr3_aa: SAGQGTYGYT
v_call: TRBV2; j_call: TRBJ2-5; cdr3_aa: ASSEGGGGPETQY
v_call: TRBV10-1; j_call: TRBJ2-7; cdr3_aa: ASRGPGLAGSYEQY
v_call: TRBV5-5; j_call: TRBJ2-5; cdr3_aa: ARSGGGQETQY
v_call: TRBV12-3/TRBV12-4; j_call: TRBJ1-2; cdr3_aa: ASSLGRTDYGYT
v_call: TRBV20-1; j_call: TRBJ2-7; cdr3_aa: SASPYDEQY
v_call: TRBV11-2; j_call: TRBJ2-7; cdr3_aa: ASRGPGTSGSHEQY
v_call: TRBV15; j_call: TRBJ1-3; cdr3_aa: ATSRDLVPGNTIY
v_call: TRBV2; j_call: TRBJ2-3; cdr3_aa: ASDRGGTDTQY
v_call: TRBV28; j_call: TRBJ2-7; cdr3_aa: ASRPNGFSYEQY
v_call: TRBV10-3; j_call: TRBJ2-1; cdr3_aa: AISGLPVGPHNEQF
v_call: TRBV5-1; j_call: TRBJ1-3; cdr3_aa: ASSLGQTGNTIY
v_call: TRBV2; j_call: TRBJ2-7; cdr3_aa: ASRDYGYEQY
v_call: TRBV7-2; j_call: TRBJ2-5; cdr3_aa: ARPGQGKETQY
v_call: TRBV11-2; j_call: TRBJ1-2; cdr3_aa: AGSLGDAPYGGYT
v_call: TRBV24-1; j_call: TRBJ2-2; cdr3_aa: ATSDLGLTTGELF
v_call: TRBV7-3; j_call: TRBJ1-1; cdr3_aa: ASSQLAGSVPTEAF
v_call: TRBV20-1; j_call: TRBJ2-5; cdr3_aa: SARDPTGTSGRNQETQY